This T cell receptor beta chain stems from a study of T cells in Graves' hyperthyroidism and ophthalmopathy. Study-level background: At the time of initial diagnosis and before any treatment, peripheral blood was collected. Broader study findings: Researchers report that a 13 V-J model separated ophthalmopathy from stable hyperthyroidism. Most thyroid clonotypes with frequency above 0.001 were detected in blood.

Every diagnosis used clinical symptoms, serum thyroxine and TRAb, thyroid ultrasound and orbital computed tomography. The CDR3 consists of 15 residues. Trimming stripped 7 bases from V and 0 bases from J, with 16 bases between. Germline CDR1 and CDR2: MNHNS and SASEGT. This clonotype was detected only a few times. Antigen: not known. The CDR3 regions of TCR beta were amplified from RNA transcripts. HTBI primers drove first-round RT-PCR of the TCR CDR3. TCRdb recomputed calls from the multiplex PCR reads with MiXCR, one row per CDR3 protein. The repertoire consists of hundreds of thousands of distinct CDR3 sequences, with about 14% occurring once and the leading ten covering around 14%.

Sequenced: blood. This chain links TRBV6-1 with TRBJ2-7; a possible D gene is TRBD2 (6 bases). The sequence derives from a man aged 18 to 30 with Graves' ophthalmopathy. CDR3 bases: TGTGCCAGCAATTACGGAGGGCTGGGCTCCTACGAGCAGTACTTC. Amino acids: CASNYGGLGSYEQYF.